The 14 T cell receptor beta chains in this list originate from one sample, sequenced in a study of control samples from healthy donors and cancer patients. TCRdb's table, derived via immunoSEQ multiplex PCR, lists solely in-frame clones and lacks some. Of around 190,000 clones listed, around 90% are singletons. The specimen was blood. All receptors come from a woman aged 45 to 65 in good health.

The chain joins TRBV7-6 to TRBJ1-2; maybe TRBD1 (5 bases). In germline, CDR1 is SGHVS, CDR2 FNYEAQ. The CDR3 is made up of 18 amino acids. The ends were cut back, 4 bases at V and 5 bases at J, with 26 bases in the middle. The CDR3 sequence: CASSSSAGGAEISYGYTF. DNA of the CDR3: TGTGCCAGCAGCTCTAGCGCAGGTGGGGCCGAAATCTCGTATGGCTACACCTTC.

This clone showed up just once. This chain joins TRBV6-6 and TRBJ2-5, with a tentative D call TRBD2 (7 bases). The CDR3 length is 16 residues. Trimming left V 4 bases short and J 5 bases short, with 20 bases between. From germline, CDR1 is MNHNY and CDR2 SVGAGI (reference sequence). The CDR3 bases are TGTGCCAGCAGTTCCACGGGAGGCAGGGGAAGCGAGACCCAGTACTTC. Its translation is CASSSTGGRGSETQYF.

The chain recombines TRBV6-5 with TRBJ2-7, with D unclear. The CDR3 consists of 15 residues. Per germline, CDR1 MNHEY and CDR2 SVGAGI. V gave up 1 base and J gave up 6 bases, with 16 bases separating them. The CDR3 DNA reads as TGTGCCAGCAGTTACTTAGGACGTGGGCCCGCCGAGCAGTACTTC. The encoded protein is CASSYLGRGPAEQYF.

The V gene is TRBV27, the J gene TRBJ2-7; TRBD2 agrees at 11 bases. The V gene end was trimmed by 2 bases and the J gene end by 2 bases; junction bases not matched to a gene: 8. This CDR3 spans 17 amino acids. In germline, CDR1 is MNHEY, CDR2 SMNVEV (reference sequence). Here the CDR3 reads CASSLNPLAGDPYEQYF. CDR3 in DNA: TGTGCCAGCAGTTTAAACCCACTAGCGGGGGATCCCTACGAGCAGTACTTC.

CDR3 loop: CASSTDSGTEAFF. CDR3 coding DNA: TGTGCCAGCAGTACGGACAGCGGCACTGAAGCTTTCTTT. This sequence joins TRBV12-3 or TRBV12-4 and TRBJ1-1; D is possibly TRBD1 (6 bases). The CDR3 is 13 residues long. The ends were cut back, 5 bases at V and 4 bases at J, with 11 bases in the middle.

The chain joins TRBV6-5 to TRBJ2-7, with a tentative D call TRBD1 (6 bases). V shed 4 bases and J shed 0 bases, with 13 bases lying between them. The CDR3 has 15 residues. Germline values: CDR1 MNHEY, CDR2 SVGAGI. The CDR3 region has the DNA TGTGCCAGCAGTTGGGACATACAGAGCTCCTACGAGCAGTACTTC. It translates to CASSWDIQSSYEQYF.

This rearrangement joins TRBV3-1 (or the pseudogene TRBV3-2) to TRBJ1-1; D is unclear. The germline gives CDR1 LGHDT, CDR2 YNNKEL (reference sequence). V lost 5 bases and J 11 bases, leaving 12 bases between the germline ends. The CDR3 extends over 11 amino acids. CDR3 amino acids: CASSDGVGAFF. For the CDR3, the DNA is TGTGCCAGCAGCGACGGGGTGGGTGCTTTCTTT.

V usage is TRBV24-1 and J usage is TRBJ2-2, with no clear D. Per the germline V gene, CDR1 is KGHDR and CDR2 is SFDVKD. The CDR3 consists of 14 residues. Trimming pared 6 bases from V and 0 bases from J, leaving 7 bases between. The CDR3 DNA reads TGTGCCACCAGTTTCAGGACGAACACCGGGGAGCTGTTTTTT. Protein sequence: CATSFRTNTGELFF.

This chain links TRBV5-1 with TRBJ1-1, with a tentative D call TRBD1 (5 bases). Trimming cost V 4 bases and J 3 bases, with 10 bases left between them. CDR1 and CDR2 from the germline V gene are SGHRS and YFSETQ. The length of the CDR3 is 13 residues. Here the CDR3 DNA reads TGCGCCAGCAGCAACGGGGGGGACACTGAAGCTTTCTTT. Amino acids: CASSNGGDTEAFF.

V and J are TRBV7-8 and TRBJ1-1; D call uncertain. Germline loops: CDR1 SGHVS, CDR2 FQNEAQ. The CDR3 consists of 13 residues. V gave up 5 bases and J gave up 2 bases, with 9 bases separating them. CDR3 in amino acids: CASSPRGNTEAFF. CDR3 nucleotides: TGTGCCAGCAGCCCGCGAGGAAACACTGAAGCTTTCTTT.

The chain links TRBV7-2 to TRBJ2-7; D possibly uses TRBD1 or TRBD2 (5 bases each). Germline V gene data show CDR1 as SGHTA and CDR2 as FQGNSA. This CDR3 comprises 16 residues. The V end lost 3 bases, the J end lost 0 bases, and 15 bases lay between the germline ends. CDR3 amino acids: CASSLGPYQSSYEQYF. Written as DNA, the CDR3 is TGTGCCAGCAGCTTGGGACCTTATCAGAGCTCCTACGAGCAGTACTTC.

The rearrangement links TRBV9 to TRBJ2-3; 8 bases map to TRBD2. The germline gives CDR1 SGDLS, CDR2 YYNGEE. The trim removed 3 bases at V and 2 bases at J, leaving 5 bases unmatched. CDR3 length equals 15 residues. The chain's CDR3 is CASSGYSGDTDTQYF. CDR3 DNA: TGTGCCAGCAGCGGGTATAGCGGGGACACAGATACGCAGTATTTT.

The chain has TRBV28 and TRBJ2-7; D ambiguous. This CDR3 region has 12 residues. The V and J ends lost 2 bases and 3 bases respectively, with 5 bases between them. CDR1 MDHEN and CDR2 SYDVKM come from the germline V gene. The CDR3, as DNA: TGTGCCAGCAGTTTAATGAGCTACGAGCAGTACTTC. This encodes CASSLMSYEQYF.

The chain employs TRBV7-9 and TRBJ2-3; maybe TRBD1 (5 bases). The CDR3 is made up of 15 amino acids. Trimming pared 9 bases from V and 3 bases from J, leaving 19 bases between. CDR1 and CDR2 from the germline V gene are SEHNR and FQNEAQ (reference sequence). Here the CDR3 reads CASGMGLFSTDTQYF. In nucleotides, the CDR3 is TGTGCCAGTGGCATGGGGCTATTCTCAACAGATACGCAGTATTTT.